This T cell receptor beta chain was recorded in a study of radiotherapy plus CTLA-4 blockade in lung cancer. The study's findings and limits: The best predictor of response was reported to be early blood T cell clone dynamics, with interferon-beta.

Notes on this clone: The target antigen is unknown.

TCRdb's table, derived via immunoSEQ multiplex PCR, lists solely in-frame clones and lacks some. Here the sample spans roughly 50,000 clones, approximately 79% being singletons. Trimming removed 5 bases from V and 10 bases from J; junction bases left unmatched: 9. The CDR3 is 14 residues long. CDR1 is SGHTA and CDR2 is FQGNSA in the germline V gene. The sequence came from a human donor with non-small cell lung cancer who had a partial response to radiotherapy plus ipilimumab. Specimen: peripheral blood, collected from a patient treated with radiotherapy plus ipilimumab. The chain couples TRBV7-2 to TRBJ2-5; 11 nucleotides match TRBD2. As DNA, the CDR3 is TGTGCCAGCAGCCACGGTTTAGCGGGGGGGAGCCAGTACTTC. Amino acid sequence: CASSHGLAGGSQYF.